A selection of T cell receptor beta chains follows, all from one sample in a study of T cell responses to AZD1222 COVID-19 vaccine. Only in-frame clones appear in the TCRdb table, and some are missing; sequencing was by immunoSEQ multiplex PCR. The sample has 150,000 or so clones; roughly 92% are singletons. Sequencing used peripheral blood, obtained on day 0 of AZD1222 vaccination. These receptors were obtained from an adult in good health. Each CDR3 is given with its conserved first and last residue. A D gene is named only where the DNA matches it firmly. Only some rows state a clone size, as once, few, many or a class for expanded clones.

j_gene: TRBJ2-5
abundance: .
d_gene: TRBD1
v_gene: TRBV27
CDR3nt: TGTGCCAGCAGTTCCACACGGACAGGGGGCGGAGAGACCCAGTACTTC
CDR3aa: CASSSTRTGGGETQYF

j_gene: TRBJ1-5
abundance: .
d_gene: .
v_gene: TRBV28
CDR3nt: TGTGCCAGCAGTTCCCAGGGGACGGTAGCTTATAGCAATCAGCCCCAGCATTTT
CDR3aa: CASSSQGTVAYSNQPQHF

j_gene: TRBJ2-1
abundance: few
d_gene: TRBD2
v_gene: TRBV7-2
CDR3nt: TGTGCCAGCAGCTTAGGCGGGAGGGAGTTCTTC
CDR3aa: CASSLGGREFF

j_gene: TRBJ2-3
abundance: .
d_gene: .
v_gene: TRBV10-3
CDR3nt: TGTGCCATCAGTGTGGAGGATAGAGATACGCAGTATTTT
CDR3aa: CAISVEDRDTQYF

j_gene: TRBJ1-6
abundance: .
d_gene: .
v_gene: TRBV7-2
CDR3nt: TGTGCCAGCAGCCCCGACATCAATTCACCCCTCCACTTT
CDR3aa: CASSPDINSPLHF

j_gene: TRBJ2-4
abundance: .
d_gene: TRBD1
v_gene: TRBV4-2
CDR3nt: TGTGCCAGCAGCCAAGAATCCCGACAGGGGGGAAACATTCAGTACTTC
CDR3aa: CASSQESRQGGNIQYF

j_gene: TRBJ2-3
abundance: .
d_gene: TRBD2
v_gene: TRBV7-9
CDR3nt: TGTGCCAGCAGCTTGGGAGGGACTCCAGATACGCAGTATTTT
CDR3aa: CASSLGGTPDTQYF

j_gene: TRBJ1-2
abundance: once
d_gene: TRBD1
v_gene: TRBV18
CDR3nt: TGTGCCAGCTCACCCGGACAGGGCGAGGAAGGCTACACCTTC
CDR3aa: CASSPGQGEEGYTF

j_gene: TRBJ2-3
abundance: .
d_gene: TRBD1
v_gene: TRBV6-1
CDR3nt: TGTGCCAGCAGTGATGCCGCCGGGACAGGGGGCAGAGATACGCAGTATTTT
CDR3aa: CASSDAAGTGGRDTQYF

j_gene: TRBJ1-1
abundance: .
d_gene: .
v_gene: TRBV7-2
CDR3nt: TGTGCCAGCAGCACCCGGTTCGGGAACACTGAAGCTTTCTTT
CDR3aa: CASSTRFGNTEAFF

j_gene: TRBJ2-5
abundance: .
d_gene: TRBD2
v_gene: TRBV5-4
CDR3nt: TGTGCCAGCAGCATCCTAGCGGGGGGCTCCCAAGAGACCCAGTACTTC
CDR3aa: CASSILAGGSQETQYF

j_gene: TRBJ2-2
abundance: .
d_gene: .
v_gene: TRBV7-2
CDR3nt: TGTGCCAGCAGCTTACGGGTAGGGGGTACGCACACCGGGGAGCTGTTTTTT
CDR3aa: CASSLRVGGTHTGELFF

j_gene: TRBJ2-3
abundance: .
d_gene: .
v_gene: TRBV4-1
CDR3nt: TGCGCCAGCAGCGACAGGAACCCAACGCAGTATTTT
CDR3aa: CASSDRNPTQYF

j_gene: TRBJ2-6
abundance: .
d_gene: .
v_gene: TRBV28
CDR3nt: TGTGCCAGCAGTTTAGGGACCTTTGGGGCCAACGTCCTGACTTTC
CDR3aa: CASSLGTFGANVLTF

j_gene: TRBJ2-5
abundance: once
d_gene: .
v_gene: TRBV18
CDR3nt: TGTGCCAGCTCACCAGGTTCGGACGAGACCCAGTACTTC
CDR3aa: CASSPGSDETQYF